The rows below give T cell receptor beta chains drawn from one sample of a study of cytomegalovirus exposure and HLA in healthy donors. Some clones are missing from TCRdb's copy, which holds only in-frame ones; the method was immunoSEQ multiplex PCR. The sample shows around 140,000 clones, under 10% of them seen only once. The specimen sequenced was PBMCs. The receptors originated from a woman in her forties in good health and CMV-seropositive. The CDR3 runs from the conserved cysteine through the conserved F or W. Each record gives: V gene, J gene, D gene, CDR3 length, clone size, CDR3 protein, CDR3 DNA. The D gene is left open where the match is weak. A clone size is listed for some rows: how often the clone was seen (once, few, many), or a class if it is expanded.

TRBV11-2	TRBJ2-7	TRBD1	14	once	CASSLGTGRDEQYF	TGTGCCAGCAGCCTCGGGACAGGCCGCGACGAGCAGTACTTC
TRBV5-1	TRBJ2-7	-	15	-	CASSLETGASYEQYF	TGCGCCAGCAGCTTGGAGACAGGTGCCTCCTACGAGCAGTACTTC
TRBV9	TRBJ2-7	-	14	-	CASSPQQGSYEQYF	TGTGCCAGCAGCCCCCAACAGGGATCCTACGAGCAGTACTTC
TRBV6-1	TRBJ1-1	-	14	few	CASSVGQVNTEAFF	TGTGCCAGCAGTGTGGGCCAGGTGAACACTGAAGCTTTCTTT
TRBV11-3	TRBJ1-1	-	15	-	CASSLDWQRNTEAFF	TGTGCCAGCAGCTTAGATTGGCAGCGTAACACTGAAGCTTTCTTT
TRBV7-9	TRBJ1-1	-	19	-	CASSLDSLQGVYVNTEAFF	TGTGCCAGCAGCTTGGACAGCCTGCAAGGAGTGTATGTAAACACTGAAGCTTTCTTT
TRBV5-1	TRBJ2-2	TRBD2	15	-	CASSVRGGNTGELFF	TGCGCCAGCAGCGTACGGGGGGGGAACACCGGGGAGCTGTTTTTT
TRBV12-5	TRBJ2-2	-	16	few	CASGRTQAVNTGELFF	TGTGCTAGTGGAAGAACCCAAGCCGTGAACACCGGGGAGCTGTTTTTT
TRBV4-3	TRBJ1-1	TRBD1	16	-	CASSQGTGNMNTEAFF	TGCGCCAGCAGCCAAGGGACAGGCAACATGAACACTGAAGCTTTCTTT
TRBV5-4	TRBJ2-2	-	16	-	CASSSSVAAPKGELFF	TGTGCCAGCAGCTCCTCTGTAGCGGCACCGAAAGGGGAGCTGTTTTTT
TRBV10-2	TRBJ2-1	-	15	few	CASSAGQGLFNEQFF	TGCGCCAGCAGTGCGGGGCAGGGACTTTTCAATGAGCAGTTCTTC
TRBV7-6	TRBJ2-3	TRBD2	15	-	CASSPSGGISDTQYF	TGTGCCAGCAGCCCTAGCGGGGGGATCTCTGATACGCAGTATTTT
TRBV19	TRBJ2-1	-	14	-	CASSQGRMANEQFF	TGTGCCAGTAGTCAAGGGAGGATGGCTAATGAGCAGTTCTTC
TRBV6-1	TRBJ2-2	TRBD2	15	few	CASSLGLANTGELFF	TGTGCCAGCAGTCTGGGACTAGCGAACACCGGGGAGCTGTTTTTT
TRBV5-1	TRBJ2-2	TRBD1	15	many	CASSGGQGRTGELFF	TGCGCCAGCAGCGGGGGACAGGGGAGGACCGGGGAGCTGTTTTTT
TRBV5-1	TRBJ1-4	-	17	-	CASSPLEGRATNEKLFF	TGCGCCAGCAGCCCCCTAGAAGGGCGGGCAACTAATGAAAAACTGTTTTTT
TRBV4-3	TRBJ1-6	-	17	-	CASSQDLGRGLGSPLPF	TGCGCCAGCAGCCAAGATCTCGGCAGGGGTCTGGGTTCACCCCTCCCCTTT
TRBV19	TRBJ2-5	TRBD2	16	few	CASSQGLAGSGETQYF	TGTGCCAGTAGTCAGGGACTAGCGGGCTCGGGGGAGACCCAGTACTTC